What follows is one T cell receptor beta chain and its context. Trimming cost V 7 bases and J 12 bases; bases outside gene matches: 11. The CDR3 spans 13 residues. Germline V lookup: CDR1 MNHNY, CDR2 SVGAGI (reference sequence). The record originates from a study of CD8 T cells in Susac syndrome. Roughly 0.5 to 1 ug RNA was reverse transcribed with random hexamers. The CDR3 of TCR beta was amplified by immunoSEQ multiplex PCR across 54 Vbeta and 13 Jbeta. One entry per CDR3 protein results from TCRdb running MiXCR on the immunoSEQ multiplex PCR reads. The sample has approximately 270,000 distinct CDR3 sequences; approximately 92% are singletons.

The sequence was obtained from a human donor with multiple sclerosis. Source material: CD4+ T cells from PBMCs. J is TRBJ1-2 and V is TRBV6-6; TRBD1 aligns across 10 bases. DNA of the CDR3: TGTGCCAGCAACTCCGAGGGACAGGGGTCCCACACCTTC. It is translated as CASNSEGQGSHTF.